The TCR beta chain under discussion was sequenced for a study of shared clonotypes between healthy human individuals. Germline CDR1 and CDR2: MGHRA and YSYEKL. The CDR3 extends over 17 amino acids. The trim removed 0 bases at V and 7 bases at J, leaving 8 bases unmatched. The data were produced by immunoSEQ multiplex PCR, yet TCRdb's version contains in-frame clones alone and is incomplete. The data contain nearly 1,000,000 clones, over 60% of them seen just once; the ten biggest clones take up roughly 1.5%. Study observations and caveats: Clonotype sharing among donors, it was expected, would be affected by sequencing depth. Of the naive CD4 clonotypes, around 4.7% were shared across several donors.

About this clone itself: The antigen remains unidentified.

Sequenced: memory CD4+ T cells sorted from blood. Subset defined: CD45RA-negative fraction. The chain links TRBV4-1 to TRBJ2-2, with 10 bases aligning to TRBD1. The receptor's source is a man in his late teens or twenties in good health. The DNA for the CDR3 is TGCGCCAGCAGCCAAGATAGGTGGGACAGGGGAAACGGGGAGCTGTTTTTT. This encodes CASSQDRWDRGNGELFF.